These 31 T cell receptor beta chains share one sample of origin, sequenced in a study of tumor and adjacent non-tumor tissue in lung cancer. RNA was extracted from bulk tissue without any cell sorting. Distant lung tissue was collected more than 3 cm away from the tumor edge. The library came from three nested PCR rounds adapted from ARM-PCR protocols. One entry per CDR3 protein results from TCRdb running MiXCR on the multiplex PCR reads. The sample lists approximately 77,000 distinct CDR3 sequences, about 82% occurring once. The sample was distant non-tumor lung tissue. The receptors shown here come from a man aged 60-69 years with non-small cell lung cancer.

Remarks on this clonotype: A read error may produce the germline difference seen at one junction end. The genes are TRBV11-2 and TRBJ2-6, with a tentative D call TRBD1 (5 bases). Per the germline V gene, CDR1 is SGHAT and CDR2 is FQNNGV. The CDR3 spans 14 residues. CDR3 amino acids: CACSPISGANVLTF. DNA for the CDR3: TGTGCATGTAGTCCTATCTCTGGGGCCAACGTCCTGACGTTC.

As DNA, the CDR3 is TGCGCCAGCAGTCTCGGGACAGGGGGGTCGGGTACACAGTATTTT. Its protein is CASSLGTGGSGTQYF. The chain employs TRBV4-3 and TRBJ2-3; 11 bases are shared with TRBD1. From germline, CDR1 is LGHNA and CDR2 YSLEER. V shed 6 bases, J shed 12 bases, and the junction held 14 bases outside the gene matches. The CDR3 covers 15 residues.

This clonotype was recorded a few times. The chain uses TRBV5-4 and TRBJ2-1; TRBD1 matches at 8 bases. The CDR3 loop spans 17 amino acids. Germline V gene sequence: CDR1 SGHNT, CDR2 YYREEE (reference sequence). V shed 4 bases and J 3 bases; nucleotides not matched to a gene: 12. Written as DNA, the CDR3 is TGTGCCAGCAGCCTACAGACTCAGGGGGCAGTCTACAATGAGCAGTTCTTC. This encodes CASSLQTQGAVYNEQFF.

This clonotype was detected once. No conserved phenylalanine or tryptophan ends this CDR3, so it is likely a read error. The chain links TRBV20-1 to TRBJ2-1; perhaps TRBD2 as D (7 bases). From germline, CDR1 is DFQATT and CDR2 SNEGSKA (reference sequence). This CDR3 spans 15 amino acids. The CDR3 bases are TGCAGACGAGTAAGAAGGGGGACTAACTCATATGAGCAGTTCATC. Amino acid sequence: CRRVRRGTNSYEQFI.

Points on this clonotype: The junction and the germline gene differ at one end; a read error may be behind it. The CDR3: CSIPRDRSTYTQYF. CDR3 in DNA: TGCAGTATTCCACGGGACAGATCCACATATACGCAGTATTTT. The chain carries TRBV20-1 and TRBJ2-3; 7 bases line up with TRBD1. Germline V gene data show CDR1 as DFQATT and CDR2 as SNEGSKA (reference sequence). CDR3 size: 14 residues.

With respect to this clonotype: This may be a read error, as it is one base from a much larger clone. The chain combines TRBV6-1 with TRBJ2-7; weak D call: TRBD1 (5 bases). CDR3 length: 13 residues. Germline CDR1 and CDR2: MNHNS and SASEGT. The CDR3 region is CASREGETCEQYF. The CDR3 DNA reads as TGTGCCAGCCGTGAAGGGGAAACCTGCGAGCAGTACTTC.

With regard to this clonotype: The germline gene is not matched at one end of the junction; a read error may be the cause. The rearrangement uses TRBV7-2 and TRBJ2-7; TRBD1 aligns across 10 bases. Germline CDR1 SGHTA, CDR2 FQGNSA. This CDR3 has 14 amino acids. CDR3 in DNA: TGTGCCAGCATGCCGGGACAGGGGACCTACAAGCAGTACTTC. Translated, it gives CASMPGQGTYKQYF.

With respect to this clonotype: Because it lacks the conserved phenylalanine or tryptophan at the end, this CDR3 is likely a read error. This sequence joins TRBV6-5 and TRBJ1-5, with TRBD1 matching 10 bases. Germline lookup yields CDR1 MNHEY and CDR2 SVGAGI. CDR3 length equals 17 residues. Trimming removed 6 bases from V and 0 bases from J; junction bases left unmatched: 8. CDR3 sequence (DNA): TGTGCCAGCAGCAGGACAGGGGGTGGCAATAGCAATCAGCCCCAGCATTAT. This translates into CASSRTGGGNSNQPQHY.

On this clonotype itself: This is likely a read error, given that the CDR3 carries no conserved phenylalanine or tryptophan at its end. This chain joins TRBV5-1 and TRBJ2-2; the D gene is possibly TRBD2 (5 bases). With 4 bases removed from V and 0 bases from J, the gap between germline ends came to 16 bases. Germline CDR1 SGHRS, CDR2 YFSETQ. This CDR3 is built from 17 residues. This CDR3 is CASSENSGISNTGELFS. CDR3 coding DNA: TGCGCCAGCAGCGAAAACTCCGGGATATCGAACACCGGGGAGCTGTTTTCT.

Details on this clonotype: The junction departs from germline at one end; a sequencing error may be responsible. The chain has TRBV20-1 and TRBJ2-3; a possible D gene is TRBD2 (5 bases). This CDR3 comprises 14 residues. Germline CDR1 and CDR2: DFQATT and SNEGSKA (reference sequence). CDR3 DNA sequence: TGCATTGCTCCTCGGCTAGCCGACCCCGATACGCAGTATTTT. Protein product: CIAPRLADPDTQYF.

This clonotype appeared a few times. This sequence may be a read error, since a much larger clone differs from it by one base. The chain is built from TRBV20-1 and TRBJ2-5, with 10 bases lining up with TRBD1. V lost 3 bases to trimming and J lost 5 bases; unmatched junction nucleotides: 3. This CDR3 is 13 amino acids long. Germline-derived CDR1 and CDR2 are DFQATT and SNEGSKA (reference sequence). The CDR3 spells CSARGQGLETQYF. DNA of the CDR3: TGCAGTGCTAGGGGACAGGGGCTGGAGACCCAGTACTTC.

In regard to this clonotype: At one end the junction does not follow the germline gene, possibly because of a read error. The chain couples TRBV11-3 to TRBJ2-1; D gene unclear. Looked up from germline, CDR1 is SGHNT and CDR2 is YENEEA. The CDR3 is 13 residues long. This CDR3 is CPSSLGLPREQFF. The CDR3 DNA follows: TGTCCCAGCAGCTTAGGTCTTCCTAGAGAGCAGTTCTTC.

As concerns this clonotype: A much larger clone is a single base away; this may be a read error. The CDR3 DNA reads as TGTGCCAGCAACTTAGCAGGGAACTATGGCTACACCTTC. This translates into CASNLAGNYGYTF. V is TRBV7-9 and J is TRBJ1-2; D is perhaps TRBD1 (5 bases). Germline lookup yields CDR1 SEHNR and CDR2 FQNEAQ (reference sequence). The CDR3 extends over 13 amino acids.

Of note for this clonotype: The final CDR3 position lacks the conserved phenylalanine or tryptophan, pointing to a likely read error. The chain links TRBV29-1 to TRBJ2-5; 7 nucleotides line up with TRBD2. CDR3 length equals 16 residues. CDR1 is SQVTM, CDR2 ANQGSEA, per germline. As DNA, the CDR3 is TGCAGAGTTGAAGACCCCCAGGATAGCGGGCAAGAGACCCAGTACTCC. Its protein product is CRVEDPQDSGQETQYS.

This clonotype was seen once. Mismatch with germline at one junction end may stem from a read error. The rearrangement uses TRBV11-2 and TRBJ2-6, with TRBD1 as a possible D gene (6 bases). From germline, CDR1 is SGHAT and CDR2 FQNNGV. This CDR3 is built from 14 residues. CDR3 sequence: CASTPISGAKVLSF. CDR3 bases: TGTGCCAGCACTCCTATATCAGGGGCCAAGGTCCTGTCTTTC.

The rearrangement joins TRBV20-1 to TRBJ1-6, with D possibly matching TRBD1 (6 bases). V gave up 2 bases and J gave up 10 bases, with 18 bases separating them. The CDR3 covers 15 residues. Germline-derived CDR1 and CDR2 are DFQATT and SNEGSKA (reference sequence). CDR3 sequence reads: CSARPQGSGRSPLHF. The CDR3 DNA is TGCAGTGCTAGACCACAGGGATCCGGTAGGTCACCCCTCCACTTT.

V and J are TRBV20-1 and TRBJ1-6; a possible D gene is TRBD1 (5 bases). This CDR3 spans 15 amino acids. The V end lost 7 bases, the J end lost 16 bases, and 29 bases lay between the germline ends. In germline, CDR1 is DFQATT, CDR2 SNEGSKA (reference sequence). The CDR3 spells CSGRDTGRYNSSLHF. DNA of the CDR3: TGCAGTGGCAGAGATACGGGACGGTATAATTCATCACTCCACTTT.

This chain uses TRBV12-3 or TRBV12-4 with TRBJ2-5; 7 bases are a match to TRBD1. V lost 1 base, J lost 14 bases, and 13 bases stayed unmatched. This CDR3 has 14 amino acids. CDR3 coding DNA: TGTGCCAGCAGTTTAGGGCGTGGTATGGACAGGATATACTTC. Protein product: CASSLGRGMDRIYF.

Comment on this clonotype: The CDR3 does not end in the conserved phenylalanine or tryptophan, so this is likely a read error. V gene TRBV5-6 combines with J gene TRBJ2-2; 12 bases match TRBD2. The CDR3 spans 17 residues. Germline values: CDR1 SGHDT, CDR2 YYEEEE. The CDR3, as DNA: TGTGCCAGCAGCTCCATTACGACTAGCGGGAGAACCGTGGAGCTGTTTTCT. Protein product: CASSSITTSGRTVELFS.

Concerning this clonotype: An end of the junction differs from the germline gene, which may be a read error. The chain couples TRBV5-6 to TRBJ1-2, with D possibly matching TRBD1 (6 bases). CDR3 length: 13 residues. In germline, CDR1 is SGHDT, CDR2 YYEEEE. The CDR3 DNA reads TGTGTCAGCAGCTTCCGGGGGCACTATGGCTACACCTTC. Amino acid sequence: CVSSFRGHYGYTF.

This clonotype showed up just a few times. This chain links TRBV29-1 with TRBJ2-3; possible D gene TRBD1, 5 bases. The germline V gene has CDR1 SQVTM and CDR2 ANQGSEA. The germline V and J ends were trimmed by 6 bases and 5 bases, with 12 bases remaining between them. The CDR3 consists of 12 residues. The CDR3 nucleotides are TGCAGCGTCGGGCAGGGCGAAGATACGCAGTATTTT. Residues: CSVGQGEDTQYF.

In regard to this clonotype: Relative to the germline gene, one junction end is altered; a read error may explain this. This chain joins TRBV29-1 and TRBJ2-2; TRBD1 is a possible D gene (5 bases). The CDR3 covers 14 residues. Germline CDR1 SQVTM, CDR2 ANQGSEA. CDR3 in DNA: TGCAGTGTTGACGGCCAGGGAAACAGCGGGGAGCTGTTTTTT. It specifies CSVDGQGNSGELFF.

Note on this clonotype: One base away lies a much larger clone, so this may be a sequencing read error. The CDR3 loop is CSARDITGWEETQYF. The CDR3 DNA sequence: TGCAGTGCTAGAGATATCACTGGATGGGAAGAGACCCAGTACTTC. The J gene is TRBJ2-5, the V gene TRBV20-1; no clear D gene. From germline, CDR1 is DFQATT and CDR2 SNEGSKA (reference sequence). Trimming removed 0 bases from V and 3 bases from J, with 14 bases in between. This CDR3 contains 15 residues.

Note on this clonotype: Relative to the germline gene, one junction end is altered; a read error may explain this. This sequence joins TRBV11-3 and TRBJ2-1; TRBD2 agrees at 12 bases. This CDR3 comprises 17 residues. Per germline, CDR1 SGHNT and CDR2 YENEEA. The CDR3 reads CASSLYRLAGVGNVQFF. CDR3 in DNA: TGCGCCAGCAGCTTATATCGACTAGCGGGAGTAGGTAATGTGCAGTTCTTC.

As to this clonotype: A read error may produce the germline difference seen at one junction end. The V gene is TRBV11-2, the J gene TRBJ2-3; D unresolved. The CDR3 consists of 15 residues. From germline, CDR1 is SGHAT and CDR2 FQNNGV. DNA of the CDR3: TGTGCGAGCAGCTTTTTCCTAGTGGTGACAGATACGCAGTATTTT. This encodes CASSFFLVVTDTQYF.

This clonotype was detected only once. At one of its ends the junction is not consistent with the germline gene, which may arise from a read error. The chain combines TRBV4-3 with TRBJ2-2; a possible D gene is TRBD2 (6 bases). The CDR3 runs 16 residues. Germline loops: CDR1 LGHNA, CDR2 YSLEER. This chain's CDR3 is CSSSQEFRTNTGGLFF. CDR3 DNA: TGCTCCAGCAGCCAAGAATTCAGAACGAACACCGGGGGGCTGTTTTTT.

This chain connects TRBV14 to TRBJ2-7; either TRBD1 or TRBD2 may supply D (5 bases each). Germline CDR1 and CDR2: SGHDN and FVKESK. V lost 5 bases to trimming and J lost 7 bases, with 18 bases between them. This CDR3 is 14 amino acids long. Here the CDR3 reads CASSLVGELDEQYF. The CDR3 bases are TGTGCCAGCAGCTTAGTGGGGGAGTTAGATGAGCAGTACTTC.

This rearrangement joins TRBV11-3 to TRBJ2-2; TRBD2 agrees at 8 bases. Per germline, CDR1 SGHNT and CDR2 YENEEA. The CDR3 is 17 amino acids. The V and J ends lost 5 bases and 5 bases, in that order; junction bases with no gene match: 13. The CDR3 sequence is CASSPLAISGATGELFF. In DNA, the CDR3 is TGTGCCAGCAGCCCCCTCGCGATTAGCGGGGCGACCGGGGAGCTGTTTTTT. Complete variable domain (other parts from reference TRBV11-3 and TRBJ2-2): EAGVVQSPRYKIIEKKQPVAFWCNPISGHNTLYWYLQNLGQGPELLIRYENEEAVDDSQLPKDRFSAERLKGVDSTLKIQPAELGDSAVYLCASSPLAISGATGELFFGEGSRLTVL.

On this clonotype: The germline gene is not matched at one end of the junction; a read error may be the cause. The V call is TRBV11-3, the J call TRBJ2-5; the match to TRBD1 covers 8 bases. The CDR3 has 14 residues. Germline V CDR1 and CDR2: SGHNT, YENEEA. In nucleotides, the CDR3 is TGTGCCAGCAGCAAAACGGACAGGGAAGAGACCCAGAGCTTC. It is translated as CASSKTDREETQSF.

The genes are TRBV11-2 and TRBJ2-1; the match to TRBD1 covers 7 bases. The CDR3 has 16 amino acids. Germline V CDR1 and CDR2: SGHAT, FQNNGV. V was clipped by 3 bases and J by 3 bases; unmatched bases: 8. The CDR3 loop is CASSLGQFFSYNEQFF. The DNA for the CDR3 is TGTGCCAGCAGCTTGGGACAGTTTTTCAGCTACAATGAGCAGTTCTTC.

The table lists this clonotype with a count of one. This may arise from a read error, as a much more abundant clone is one base away. The chain links TRBV30 to TRBJ2-3, with TRBD2 identical over 10 bases. CDR3 length: 15 amino acids. Looked up from germline, CDR1 is GTSNPN and CDR2 is SVGIG (reference sequence). CDR3 nucleotide sequence: TGTGCCTCGATATTAGCGGGGGGCTCGCCAGATACGCAGAATTTT. This translates into CASILAGGSPDTQNF.